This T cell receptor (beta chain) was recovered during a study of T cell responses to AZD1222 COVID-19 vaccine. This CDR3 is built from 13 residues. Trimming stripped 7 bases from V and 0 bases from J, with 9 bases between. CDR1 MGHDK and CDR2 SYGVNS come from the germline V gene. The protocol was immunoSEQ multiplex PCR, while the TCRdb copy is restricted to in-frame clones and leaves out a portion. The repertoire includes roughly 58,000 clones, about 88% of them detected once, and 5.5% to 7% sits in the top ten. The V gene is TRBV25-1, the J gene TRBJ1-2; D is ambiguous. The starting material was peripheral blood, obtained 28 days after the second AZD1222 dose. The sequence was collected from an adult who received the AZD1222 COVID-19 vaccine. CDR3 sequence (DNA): TGTGCCAGCACGTACAGCTCTAACTATGGCTACACCTTC. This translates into CASTYSSNYGYTF.